The entry below describes one TCR beta chain. The protocol was immunoSEQ multiplex PCR, while the TCRdb copy is restricted to in-frame clones and leaves out a portion. The table has approximately 91,000 clones, 60% to 85% seen once. These data originate in a study of blood T cell repertoires in COVID-19. The CDR3 is 15 residues long. The V and J ends lost 7 bases and 4 bases respectively, with 19 bases between them. Germline lookup yields CDR1 SNHLY and CDR2 FYNNEI. The chain combines TRBV2 with TRBJ2-5; D is undetermined. Sequenced input: peripheral blood. This sequence was found in a man between 65 and 85 years old with acute or convalescent COVID-19. This CDR3 reads CASTGLATPVETQYF. The DNA for the CDR3 is TGTGCCAGCACCGGTTTAGCCACCCCAGTAGAGACCCAGTACTTC.